Following are 7 T cell receptor beta chains from one sample sequenced in a study of cytomegalovirus exposure and HLA in healthy donors. In the PCR, 60 Vbeta and 13 Jbeta primers were used. Produced via immunoSEQ multiplex PCR; TCRdb's table is partial and in-frame only. The data show approximately 240,000 clones, 82% seen once. Sequenced input: PBMCs. These receptor sequences come from a woman in her thirties or forties in good health and CMV-seropositive.

This clone appeared a single time. The chain joins TRBV27 to TRBJ1-2, with TRBD1 matching over 8 bases. The CDR3 is 14 residues long. The trim removed 3 bases at V and 7 bases at J, leaving 7 bases unmatched. CDR1 and CDR2 (germline): MNHEY, SMNVEV (reference sequence). The CDR3 coding sequence is TGTGCCAGCAGTTTCCAGGGGGCAAGCTTTGGCTACACCTTC. It specifies CASSFQGASFGYTF.

V gene TRBV14 combines with J gene TRBJ1-2; TRBD1 matches at 10 bases. Looked up from germline, CDR1 is SGHDN and CDR2 is FVKESK. This CDR3 comprises 15 residues. The junction had 3 bases not matched to a gene; V was cut back by 3 bases and J by 2 bases. The CDR3 here is CASSHGDRGNYGYTF. In nucleotides, the CDR3 is TGTGCCAGCAGCCATGGGGACAGGGGAAACTATGGCTACACCTTC.

The V gene is TRBV30, the J gene TRBJ2-1, with TRBD2 identical over 7 bases. Germline V gene sequence: CDR1 GTSNPN, CDR2 SVGIG (reference sequence). CDR3 length: 15 residues. Germline trimming cut 7 bases from V and 8 bases from J; bases unmatched to any gene: 17. Written as DNA, the CDR3 is TGTGCCTCAACGGGACGAGGACTAGAAATTGATGAGCAGTTCTTC. As protein: CASTGRGLEIDEQFF.

This clone was picked up one time. The chain uses TRBV6-6 and TRBJ1-1; 7 bases map to TRBD1. Germline V gene lookup returns CDR1 MNHNY and CDR2 SVGAGI (reference sequence). Losses at the gene ends were 4 bases for V and 4 bases for J; bases not matched to a gene: 9. The CDR3 has 15 residues. The CDR3 nucleotides are TGTGCCAGCAGTTCCTCGGGACAGCCGGTCACTGAAGCTTTCTTT. Encoded protein: CASSSSGQPVTEAFF.

In its sample, this clone was seen a few times. The chain recombines TRBV6-6 with TRBJ1-2; 10 nucleotides line up with TRBD1. The CDR3 is 14 residues long. CDR1 is MNHNY and CDR2 is SVGAGI in the germline V gene (reference sequence). With 2 bases clipped from V and 8 bases from J, the junction kept 5 bases outside the gene matches. CDR3 sequence (DNA): TGTGCCAGCAGTTACGGGACAGGGGTGGGAGGCTACACCTTC. Translating gives CASSYGTGVGGYTF.

This clone was seen once. The gene calls are TRBV10-3 and TRBJ2-7; TRBD1 matches at 8 bases. V trimming: 4 bases; J trimming: 2 bases; junction bases outside the gene matches: 16. Germline V gene sequence: CDR1 ENHRY, CDR2 SYGVKD. The CDR3 spans 18 residues. DNA of the CDR3: TGTGCCATCAGTGCTGAGTCAGGGGGCCTTTCTTTCGCCTACGAGCAGTACTTC. Its translation is CAISAESGGLSFAYEQYF.

The chain is built from TRBV6-5 and TRBJ2-7; D is uncertain. The CDR3 totals 16 residues. Trimming took 2 bases from V and 0 from J, leaving 14 bases between them. Germline V gene data show CDR1 as MNHEY and CDR2 as SVGAGI. CDR3 nucleotide sequence: TGTGCCAGCAGTTACGGTGTCACGGGTAGCTCCTACGAGCAGTACTTC. Translating it yields CASSYGVTGSSYEQYF.